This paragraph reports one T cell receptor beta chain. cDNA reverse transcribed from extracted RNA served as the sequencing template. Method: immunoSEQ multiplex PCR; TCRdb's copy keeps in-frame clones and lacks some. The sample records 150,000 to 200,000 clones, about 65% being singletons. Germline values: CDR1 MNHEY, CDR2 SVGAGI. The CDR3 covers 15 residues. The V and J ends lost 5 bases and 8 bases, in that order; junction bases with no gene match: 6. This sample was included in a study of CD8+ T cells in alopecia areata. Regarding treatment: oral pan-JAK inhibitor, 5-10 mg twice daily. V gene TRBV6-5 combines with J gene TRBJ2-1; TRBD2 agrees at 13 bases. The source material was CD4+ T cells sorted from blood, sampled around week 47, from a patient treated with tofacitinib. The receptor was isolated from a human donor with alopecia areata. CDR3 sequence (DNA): TGTGCCAGCAGTCTACTAGCGGGGGGGAGGCATGAGCAGTTCTTC. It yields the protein CASSLLAGGRHEQFF.